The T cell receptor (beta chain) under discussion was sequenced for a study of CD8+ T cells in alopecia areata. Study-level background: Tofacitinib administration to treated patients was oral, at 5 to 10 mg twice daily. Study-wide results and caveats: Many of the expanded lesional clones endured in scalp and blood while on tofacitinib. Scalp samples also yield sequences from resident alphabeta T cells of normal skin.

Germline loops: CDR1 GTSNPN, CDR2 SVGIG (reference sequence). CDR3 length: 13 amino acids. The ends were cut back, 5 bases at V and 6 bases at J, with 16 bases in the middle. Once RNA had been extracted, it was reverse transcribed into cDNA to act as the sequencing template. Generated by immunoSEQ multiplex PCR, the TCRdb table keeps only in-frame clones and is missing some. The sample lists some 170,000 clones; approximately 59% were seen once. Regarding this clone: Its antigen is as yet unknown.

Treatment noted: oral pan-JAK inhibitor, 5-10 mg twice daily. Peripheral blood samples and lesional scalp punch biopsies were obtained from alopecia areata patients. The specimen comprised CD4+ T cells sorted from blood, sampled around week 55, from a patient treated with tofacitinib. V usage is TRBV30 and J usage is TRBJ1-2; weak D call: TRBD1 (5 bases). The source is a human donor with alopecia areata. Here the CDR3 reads CAWGGNRPHGYTF. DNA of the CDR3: TGTGCCTGGGGCGGGAACAGGCCACATGGCTACACCTTC.